Listed below are T cell receptor beta chains from one sample, sequenced in a study of memory CD4+ T cells and cytomegalovirus serostatus. Here immunoSEQ multiplex PCR was the method, and the copy in TCRdb shows in-frame clones only, minus some. The data show 50,000 to 65,000 clones, 60% to 85% seen once. Material for sequencing was memory CD4+ T cells from blood. These receptors were collected from an adult in good health and CMV-seropositive. CDR3s include the opening cysteine and the closing phenylalanine or tryptophan. A D gene is named only where the DNA matches it firmly. Clone size is stated in some rows and not others, as once, few, many or a class when expanded.

abundance	j_gene	v_gene	d_gene	CDR3nt	CDR3aa
NA	TRBJ1-5	TRBV5-1	TRBD1	TGCGCCAGCCAGAGACAGGGGGATCAGCCCCAGCATTTT	CASQRQGDQPQHF
NA	TRBJ2-2	TRBV5-4	TRBD2	TGTGCCAGCAGCACCGGGACTAGCGGGGGGGCTCTGAGCACCGGGGAGCTGTTTTTT	CASSTGTSGGALSTGELFF
few	TRBJ1-2	TRBV9	TRBD1	TGTGCCAGCAGCGCGCAACCGGGACAGGGTCATGGCTACACCTTC	CASSAQPGQGHGYTF
once	TRBJ2-3	TRBV4-1	TRBD2	TGCGCCAGCAGCCAGGGGGGGGGTTCTACTGCAGATACGCAGTATTTT	CASSQGGGSTADTQYF
NA	TRBJ1-2	TRBV28	NA	TGTGCCAGCAGTTTATATTCCACTAACTATGGCTACACCTTC	CASSLYSTNYGYTF
NA	TRBJ2-7	TRBV25-1	NA	TGTCCCAACTACGAGCAGTACTTC	CPNYEQYF
once	TRBJ2-1	TRBV15	TRBD2	TGTGCCACCAGCAGAGATTTTGGCGGGGGGACGGGGAATGAGCAGTTCTTC	CATSRDFGGGTGNEQFF
NA	TRBJ2-7	TRBV7-2	NA	TGTGCCAGCAGCCCAGGGCTCGGGGGGCAGTACTTC	CASSPGLGGQYF
NA	TRBJ1-1	TRBV5-1	NA	TGCGCCAGCAGCTTGTCCGGGGGACACACTGAAGCTTTCTTT	CASSLSGGHTEAFF
NA	TRBJ2-7	TRBV5-5	NA	TGTGCCAGCAGCTATTCGGCTGGAGGTCTGGAGCAGTACTTC	CASSYSAGGLEQYF
NA	TRBJ2-7	TRBV27	NA	TGTGCCAGCAGAACCTCGGGCCTCTCCTACGAGCAGTACTTC	CASRTSGLSYEQYF
NA	TRBJ2-3	TRBV5-1	TRBD1	TGCGCCAGCAGCACCCAGGGGGACAGTACAGATACGCAGTATTTT	CASSTQGDSTDTQYF
NA	TRBJ2-2	TRBV5-1	TRBD1	TGCGCCAGCAGCCTCGACAGGGCGAACACCGGGGAGCTGTTTTTT	CASSLDRANTGELFF
NA	TRBJ1-1	TRBV28	TRBD1	TGTGCCAGCAGTAGGTTGACAGGGACCACTGAAGCTTTCTTT	CASSRLTGTTEAFF
few	TRBJ1-2	TRBV6-5	NA	TGTGCCTCTGCGGGGGGGCGGCTCTCCGGTGGCTACACCTTC	CASAGGRLSGGYTF
NA	TRBJ1-4	TRBV5-6	NA	TGTGCCAGCAGCTCACGCCAGCCTAGTAATGAAAAACTGTTTTTT	CASSSRQPSNEKLFF
once	TRBJ2-1	TRBV4-2	TRBD2	TGTGCCAGCAGCCCCGTACTAGCGGGAGGCCAAGGCATTTTCTTC	CASSPVLAGGQGIFF
NA	TRBJ1-6	TRBV7-9	TRBD1	TGTGCCAGCAGCCGGAGCACAGGGGGTAATTCACCCCTCCACTTT	CASSRSTGGNSPLHF
few	TRBJ1-1	TRBV6-1	NA	TGTGCCAGCACTGGGGGAACTTTCGGCACTGAAGCTTTCTTT	CASTGGTFGTEAFF
NA	TRBJ2-7	TRBV15	NA	TGTGCCACCAGCAGAGATAAGGGGACACCTTACGAGCAGTACTTC	CATSRDKGTPYEQYF
once	TRBJ2-3	TRBV15	NA	TGTGCCACCAGCAGGGGGGGGCCCACAGATACGCAGTATTTT	CATSRGGPTDTQYF
NA	TRBJ1-5	TRBV19	NA	TGTGCCAGTAGTGACAGAGCCGGACAGCCCCAGCATTTT	CASSDRAGQPQHF
NA	TRBJ2-2	TRBV30	TRBD2	TGTGCCTGGAGTGTACCTGGGCTAGCGGACGGGGAGCTGTTTTTT	CAWSVPGLADGELFF
NA	TRBJ2-4	TRBV6-6	NA	TGTGCCAGCAGACCAACGGCCAAAAACATTCAGTACTTC	CASRPTAKNIQYF
NA	TRBJ2-7	TRBV29-1	TRBD2	TGCAGCGTTGAGGGGGTGGGTTCTAGCGGGAGCAGCTACGAGCAGTACTTC	CSVEGVGSSGSSYEQYF
NA	TRBJ1-2	TRBV7-8	TRBD1	TGTGCCAGCAGCCCTGGACAGGGAGGCTATGGCTACACCTTC	CASSPGQGGYGYTF
few	TRBJ1-1	TRBV18	NA	TGTGCCAGCTCACCCACAGGGAGGATTGAAGCTTTCTTT	CASSPTGRIEAFF
NA	TRBJ2-7	TRBV19	NA	TGTGCCAGTAGTATAGATTGGGTTTCACGCGAGCAGTACTTC	CASSIDWVSREQYF
NA	TRBJ2-1	TRBV12-5	NA	TGTGCTAGTGGCGCGAGGACACAAAACTCCTACAATGAGCAGTTCTTC	CASGARTQNSYNEQFF
NA	TRBJ2-7	TRBV28	TRBD1	TGTGCCAGCAGTCAAAAGTGGGGACAGGTTTCCTACGAGCAGTACTTC	CASSQKWGQVSYEQYF
NA	TRBJ2-1	TRBV12-5	NA	TGTGCTAGTGGTTACGGAGGGGTTGAGCAGTTCTTC	CASGYGGVEQFF
NA	TRBJ1-5	TRBV19	TRBD1	TGTGCCAGTAGTACGGGACAGGGATACGCACAGCCCCAGCATTTT	CASSTGQGYAQPQHF
NA	TRBJ2-2	TRBV7-3	NA	TGTGCCAGCAGGGAAGACACCGGGGAGCTGTTTTTT	CASREDTGELFF
NA	TRBJ1-5	TRBV19	NA	TGTGCCAGTAGGTTAAGGAATAGCAATCAGCCCCAGCATTTT	CASRLRNSNQPQHF
NA	TRBJ1-1	TRBV10-1	NA	TGCGCCAGCAGGGTGAACACTGAAGCTTTCTTT	CASRVNTEAFF
few	TRBJ2-5	TRBV19	TRBD2	TGTGCCAGTAGTCGAGCGGGGATAGAGACCCAGTACTTC	CASSRAGIETQYF
NA	TRBJ1-1	TRBV19	NA	TGTGCCAGTAGTCCGGGGCGGAACACTGAAGCTTTCTTT	CASSPGRNTEAFF
NA	TRBJ1-2	TRBV6-5	NA	TGTGCCAGCGGAGATACCCAGGCCACCTATGGCTACACCTTC	CASGDTQATYGYTF
once	TRBJ2-2	TRBV5-1	NA	TGCGCCAGCCGCTTCAGAACAGCGAACACCGGGGAGCTGTTTTTT	CASRFRTANTGELFF
NA	TRBJ2-2	TRBV30	TRBD1	TGTGCCTGGAGTCCAGGGGGCTTGTACACCGGGGAGCTGTTTTTT	CAWSPGGLYTGELFF
NA	TRBJ1-1	TRBV6-6	TRBD1	TGTGCCAGCAGTTACCCCGGGACAGGGGTACCTGAAGCTTTCTTT	CASSYPGTGVPEAFF
NA	TRBJ2-7	TRBV4-2	NA	TGTGCCAGCAGCCAAGGGGGCTGGCAGGGTAATGACGAGCAGTACTTC	CASSQGGWQGNDEQYF
NA	TRBJ2-7	TRBV4-1	NA	TGCGCCAGCAGCCAAGTTCGGTATCTGGGCAGGGTGGCCTCCTACGAGCAGTACTTC	CASSQVRYLGRVASYEQYF
NA	TRBJ1-1	TRBV19	NA	TGTGCCAGTACGTTTCACACTGAAGCTTTCTTT	CASTFHTEAFF
NA	TRBJ1-5	TRBV5-1	TRBD1	TGCGCCAGCAGCCCGACGGGAGGGGGCCATCAGCCCCAGCATTTT	CASSPTGGGHQPQHF
once	TRBJ1-1	TRBV19	NA	TGTGCCGTAGGGGCGCGTACTGAAGCTTTCTTT	CAVGARTEAFF
NA	TRBJ1-2	TRBV5-1	TRBD1	TGCGCCAGCAGCATAGGGACAGCCTGGGAGGGCTACACCTTC	CASSIGTAWEGYTF
NA	TRBJ2-3	TRBV5-1	NA	TGCGCCAGCAGCTTGGCCACCCCTACAGATACGCAGTATTTT	CASSLATPTDTQYF
NA	TRBJ1-2	TRBV2	TRBD1	TGTGCCAGCAGTGGACAGGGGAGAGGTGGCTACACCTTC	CASSGQGRGGYTF
few	TRBJ2-7	TRBV2	TRBD2	TGTGCCAGCATTCGACTAGCGGGGATGCCGGCCCAGTACTTC	CASIRLAGMPAQYF
NA	TRBJ2-1	TRBV7-2	NA	TGTGCCAGCAGCCCTTTACCCAGCTCCTACAATGAGCAGTTCTTC	CASSPLPSSYNEQFF
NA	TRBJ2-7	TRBV5-1	TRBD2	TGCGCCAGCAGCTTGGCAAGCGGGGCCACCTACGAGCAGTACTTC	CASSLASGATYEQYF
NA	TRBJ2-7	TRBV14	NA	TGTGCCAGCAGCCAAGAAAACCTCTACGAGCAGTACTTC	CASSQENLYEQYF
NA	TRBJ2-4	TRBV19	NA	TGTGCCAGTGTTGCGGAGTCGGGGCCCCTAGCCAAAAACATTCAGTACTTC	CASVAESGPLAKNIQYF
NA	TRBJ2-7	TRBV11-1	TRBD2	TGTGCCAGCAGCTTTGGGACTACCGGCCCCGCAATTTCCTACGAGCAGTACTTC	CASSFGTTGPAISYEQYF